The following is a T cell receptor beta chain sequence with its context. Its antigen is not known. The sample belongs to a study of PD-1 blockade in classical Hodgkin lymphoma. Study as a whole: Patients had nivolumab dosed at 3 mg/kg, delivered intravenously every 2 weeks. The study, taken as a whole, reports: Patients with a complete response exhibited baseline diversity comparable to newly diagnosed patients.

The CDR3 covers 15 residues. Trimming took 3 bases from V and 3 from J; bases not matched to a gene: 7. The germline V gene encodes CDR1 KGHSH and CDR2 LQKENI. Each and every patient relapsed after autologous stem cell transplantation, and patients got differing brentuximab vedotin exposure. Repertoires were generated with immunoSEQ multiplex PCR, while TCRdb's copy carries only in-frame clones and drops some. The sample has 95,000 to 100,000 clones, about 89% seen once; the top ten hold 5.5% to 8.5%. This receptor was taken from a human donor with classical Hodgkin lymphoma. This chain joins TRBV18 and TRBJ1-2, with 7 bases fitting TRBD1. The material was peripheral blood mononuclear cells (PBMCs), obtained before the second cycle of nivolumab. CDR3 coding DNA: TGTGCCAGCTCACCTAGGGGGCAATCGCACTATGGCTACACCTTC. It encodes CASSPRGQSHYGYTF.